The clone carrying this T cell receptor beta chain has ten or more counts. Its antigen is unidentified. These data are taken from a study of T cells after posttransplantation cyclophosphamide. The germline gives CDR1 MNHNS, CDR2 SASEGT. The V and J ends lost 2 bases and 9 bases respectively, with 17 bases between them. There are 15 residues in the CDR3. Assay used: immunoSEQ multiplex PCR; TCRdb lists only in-frame clones, some missing. This sample carries over 10,000 clones, none of them present only once. A marrow graft followed busulfan-fludarabine conditioning, with cyclophosphamide on days +3 and +4. Study-level results: Recipient CMV seropositivity and CMV reactivation strongly tracked TRB clonality.

The clonotype was recovered from a female patient in her forties or fifties who received an allogeneic stem cell transplant from an unrelated donor, was CMV-positive, and had acute GVHD only. Some T cells could come from the graft donor. J is TRBJ2-1 and V is TRBV6-1; tentative D call: TRBD1 (7 bases). The source was PBMCs, collected after allogeneic stem cell transplant with posttransplant cyclophosphamide. The CDR3 nucleotides read TGTGCCAGCAGTGAACTGCAGGGGGGTATAAGTGAGCAGTTCTTC. Its protein product is CASSELQGGISEQFF.